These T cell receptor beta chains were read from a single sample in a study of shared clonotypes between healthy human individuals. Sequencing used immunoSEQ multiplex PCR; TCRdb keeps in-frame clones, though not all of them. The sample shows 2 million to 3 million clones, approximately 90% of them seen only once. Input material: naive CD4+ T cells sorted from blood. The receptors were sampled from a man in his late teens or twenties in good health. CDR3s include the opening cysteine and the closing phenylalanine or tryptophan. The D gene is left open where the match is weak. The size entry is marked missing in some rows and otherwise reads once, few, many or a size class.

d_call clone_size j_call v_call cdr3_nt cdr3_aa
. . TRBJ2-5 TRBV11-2 TGTGCCAGCAGCTTTCAGTACCAAGAGACCCAGTACTTC CASSFQYQETQYF
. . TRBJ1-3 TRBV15 TGTGCCACCAGCAGACCATCTGCAGGCCTGAGCTCTGGAAACACCATATATTTT CATSRPSAGLSSGNTIYF
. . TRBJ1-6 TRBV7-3 TGTGCCAGCAGCTTAAAGGCAGACTCCTATAATTCACCCCTCCACTTT CASSLKADSYNSPLHF
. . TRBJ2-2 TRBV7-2 TGTGCCAGCAGCCCCCCAGGAACCGGGGAGCTGTTTTTT CASSPPGTGELFF
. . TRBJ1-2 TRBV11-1 TGTGCCAGCAGCTCGGGGTATGGCTACACCTTC CASSSGYGYTF
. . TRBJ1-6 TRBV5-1 TGCGCCAGCAGCCTGGGGACGGACGATAATTCACCCCTCCACTTT CASSLGTDDNSPLHF
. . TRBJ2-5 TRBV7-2 TGTGCCAGCAGCTTACGAGGGCGCAACCAAGAGACCCAGTACTTC CASSLRGRNQETQYF
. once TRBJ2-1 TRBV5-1 TGCGCCAGCGGTATCGAGGTCCCGGCGTACGATGAGCAGTTCTTC CASGIEVPAYDEQFF
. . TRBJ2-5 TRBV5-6 TGTGCCAGCAGCTTGTCCCAAGAGACCCAGTACTTC CASSLSQETQYF
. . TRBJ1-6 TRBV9 TGTGCCAGCAGCGGAGCGGGCAGGGCATTCAACTCACCCCTCCACTTT CASSGAGRAFNSPLHF
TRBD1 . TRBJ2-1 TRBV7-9 TGTGCCAGCAGCTTAGCGCCGGGACAGGGGACGAATGAGCAGTTCTTC CASSLAPGQGTNEQFF
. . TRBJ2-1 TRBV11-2 TGTGCCAGCAGCTCGGCGCTGGGGCTTGTATACAATGAGCAGTTCTTC CASSSALGLVYNEQFF
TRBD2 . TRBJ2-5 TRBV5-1 TGCGCCAGCAGCTTGACTAGCGCCCAAGAGACCCAGTACTTC CASSLTSAQETQYF
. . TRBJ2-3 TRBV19 TGTGCCAGTAACTCCGGGAGAAGGGCAGATACGCAGTATTTT CASNSGRRADTQYF
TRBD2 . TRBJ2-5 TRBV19 TGTGCCAGTACCGAATCTAGCGGGCAAGAGACCCAGTACTTC CASTESSGQETQYF
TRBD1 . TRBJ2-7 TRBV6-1 TGTGCCAGCAGTGAAGCCTACAGGGGCTACGAGCAGTACTTC CASSEAYRGYEQYF
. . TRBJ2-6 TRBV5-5 TGTGCCAGCCATAAACTTGTCGCACAAAGTCGGGCCAACGTCCTGACTTTC CASHKLVAQSRANVLTF
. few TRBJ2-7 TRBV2 TGTGCCAGCACTACAGATTCCTACGAGCAGTACTTC CASTTDSYEQYF
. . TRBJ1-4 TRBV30 TGTGCCTGGAGTGTCAGAACTAATGAAAAACTGTTTTTT CAWSVRTNEKLFF
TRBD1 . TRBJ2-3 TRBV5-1 TGCGCCAGCAGCTTGGGACAGGGCTTTAGCACAGATACGCAGTATTTT CASSLGQGFSTDTQYF
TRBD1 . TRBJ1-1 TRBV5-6 TGTGCCAGCAGCTCAGAGGGGGCGCGAGGGAAGACTGAAGCTTTCTTT CASSSEGARGKTEAFF
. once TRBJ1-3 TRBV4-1 TGCGCCAGCAGGCCAATCAGCTCTGGAAACACCATATATTTT CASRPISSGNTIYF
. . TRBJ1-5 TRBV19 TGTGCCAGTAGCACAACAGGGAGCCTCAATCAGCCCCAGCATTTT CASSTTGSLNQPQHF
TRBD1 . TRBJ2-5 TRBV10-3 TGTGCCATCAGTGAGTCGAAGGGGGCCCAAGAGACCCAGTACTTC CAISESKGAQETQYF
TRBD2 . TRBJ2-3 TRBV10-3 TGTGCCATCAGACTAGCGGGGGGAAACACAGATACGCAGTATTTT CAIRLAGGNTDTQYF
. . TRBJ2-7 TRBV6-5 TGTGCCAGCAGTCGGAGACAGACAGACTACGAGCAGTACTTC CASSRRQTDYEQYF
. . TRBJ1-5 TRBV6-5 TGTGCCAGCTCCCGCGGGGGTCACAATCAGCCCCAGCATTTT CASSRGGHNQPQHF
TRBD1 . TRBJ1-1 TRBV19 TGTGCCAGTAGCCATGACAGGGGCAAGAAGAACACTGAAGCTTTCTTT CASSHDRGKKNTEAFF
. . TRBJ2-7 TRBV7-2 TGTGCCAGCAGTCGTGGATCCGGGATATGGTACTTC CASSRGSGIWYF
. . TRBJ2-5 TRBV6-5 TGTGCCAGCAGTTTTCTGGGGGGAGTTCGGGAGACCCAGTACTTC CASSFLGGVRETQYF
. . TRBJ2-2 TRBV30 TGTGCCTGGAGCCTTGGGGCCACCGGGGAGCTGTTTTTT CAWSLGATGELFF
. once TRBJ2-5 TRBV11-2 TGTGCCAGCAGCCTTGGGGGGCAAGAGACCCAGTACTTC CASSLGGQETQYF
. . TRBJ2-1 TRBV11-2 TGTGCCAGCAGCTTAGAAGGTTCATCCTACAATGAGCAGTTCTTC CASSLEGSSYNEQFF
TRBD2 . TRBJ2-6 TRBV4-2 TGTGCCAGCAGCCCGGAAGGACTAGCAACTTTCTCTGGGGCCAACGTCCTGACTTTC CASSPEGLATFSGANVLTF
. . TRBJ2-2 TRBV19 TGTGCCAGTATCAGTGCGGGGATCCCGGCCGGGGAGCTGTTTTTT CASISAGIPAGELFF
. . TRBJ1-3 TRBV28 TGTGCCAGCAGTTTATCCCGAAACACCATATATTTT CASSLSRNTIYF
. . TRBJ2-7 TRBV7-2 TGTGCCAGCAGCCCTGTTCGACAATTCTACGAGCAGTACTTC CASSPVRQFYEQYF
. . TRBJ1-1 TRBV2 TGTGCCAGCAGTGGGGGTGGGCTGACTGAAGCTTTCTTT CASSGGGLTEAFF
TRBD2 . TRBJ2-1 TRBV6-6 TGTGCCAGCAGCCTCGGGACTACCGATGGTAGGAAGCAGTTCTTC CASSLGTTDGRKQFF
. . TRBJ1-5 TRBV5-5 TGTGCCAGCAGCTTGGAGGATTATAGCAATCAGCCCCAGCATTTT CASSLEDYSNQPQHF
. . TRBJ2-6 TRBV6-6 TGTGCCAGCGCCCCTGGGGCCAACGTCCTGACTTTC CASAPGANVLTF
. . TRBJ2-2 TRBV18 TGTGCCAGCTCACCAGGATGGAAACCAACCGGGGAGCTGTTTTTT CASSPGWKPTGELFF
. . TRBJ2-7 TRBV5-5 TGTGCCAGCAGCTTTCGGGGACCCGTGATGTCCGAGCAGTACTTC CASSFRGPVMSEQYF
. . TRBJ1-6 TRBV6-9 TGTGCCAGCAGTTATCATAAGGGTAATTCACCCCTCCACTTT CASSYHKGNSPLHF
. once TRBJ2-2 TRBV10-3 TGTGCCATCAGTGATGGGCCCGGGGAGCTGTTTTTT CAISDGPGELFF
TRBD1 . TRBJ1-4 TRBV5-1 TGCGCCAGCAGCACCGGGACAGGGGGAGAAAAACTGTTTTTT CASSTGTGGEKLFF
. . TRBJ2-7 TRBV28 TGTGCCAGCAGTTCCGACAGGAGCTCCTACGAGCAGTACTTC CASSSDRSSYEQYF
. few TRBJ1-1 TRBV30 TGTGCCTGGAGTGTCGGGGGGAACACTGAAGCTTTCTTT CAWSVGGNTEAFF
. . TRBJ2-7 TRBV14 TGTGCCAGCAGCCAAGCCGGACGGACCTACGAGCAGTACTTC CASSQAGRTYEQYF
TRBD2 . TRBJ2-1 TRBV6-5 TGTGCCAGCAGTTACCTGCTAGCGGGAGGGGAGCAGTTCTTC CASSYLLAGGEQFF
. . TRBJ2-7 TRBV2 TGTGCCAGCAGAGTCACAGGGTACGAGCAGTACTTC CASRVTGYEQYF
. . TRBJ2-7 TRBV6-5 TGTGCCAGCAGCTCAGGGGGGGGCGAGCAGTACTTC CASSSGGGEQYF
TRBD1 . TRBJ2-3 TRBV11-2 TGTGCCAGCAGGCGCCTCCAGACAGGGGGCACAGATACGCAGTATTTT CASRRLQTGGTDTQYF